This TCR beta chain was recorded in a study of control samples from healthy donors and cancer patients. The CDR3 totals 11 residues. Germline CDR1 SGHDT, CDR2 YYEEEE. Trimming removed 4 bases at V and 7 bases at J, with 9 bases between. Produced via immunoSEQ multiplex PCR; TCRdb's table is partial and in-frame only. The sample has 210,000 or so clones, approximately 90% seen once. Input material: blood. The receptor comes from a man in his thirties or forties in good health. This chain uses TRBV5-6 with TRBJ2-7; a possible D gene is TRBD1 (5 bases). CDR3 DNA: TGTGCCAGCAGCCTGTCAGGGGAGCAGTACTTC. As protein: CASSLSGEQYF.